Sequencing of this TCR beta chain was carried out in a study of cytomegalovirus exposure and HLA in healthy donors. Points from the study as a whole: Per a prior analysis, the majority of TCR beta V segments were productive roughly 90% or roughly 30% of the time. An ancestry cluster, one associated with Asian ancestry, reportedly showed fewer N-insertions than the roughly 670-donor mean in a later analysis.

With 11 bases removed from V and 0 bases from J, the gap between germline ends came to 19 bases. Germline assignment: CDR1 SGHVS and CDR2 FNYEAQ. The CDR3 length is 16 residues. Both 60 Vbeta primers and 13 Jbeta primers went into the PCR. Produced via immunoSEQ multiplex PCR; TCRdb's table is partial and in-frame only. Of approximately 190,000 clones in the sample, about 83% are singletons; the top ten hold around 5.9%. This clone was picked up a small number of times. The antigen remains unidentified. The clonotype comes from a woman in her twenties or thirties in good health and CMV-seropositive. The chain combines TRBV7-6 with TRBJ2-2; a weak D match, TRBD2 (6 bases). Sequencing was carried out using PBMCs. The CDR3 DNA follows: TGTGCCCTTAAAAGGGCTAGCGTAACGAACACCGGGGAGCTGTTTTTT. Translated, it gives CALKRASVTNTGELFF.